The 28 T cell receptor beta chains given below trace back to one sample, sequenced in a study of T-cell reconstitution after alpha-beta-depleted transplantation in children. Unique molecular identifiers were used to barcode this TCRbeta library. A single record per CDR3 protein comes from TCRdb applying MiXCR to the PCR reads. The profile shows about 200,000 distinct CDR3 sequences, approximately 8.4% of them singletons. The input for sequencing was PBMCs, mostly from graft donor cells, taken 360 days after TCRalphabeta/CD19-depleted stem cell transplant. The receptors were sampled from a male patient between 2 and 10 years old who had a stem cell transplant for acute myeloid leukemia, so the T cells may come from the graft donor.

This clonotype has only a few counts. The chain couples TRBV4-3 to TRBJ2-1, with TRBD2 matching 10 bases. The CDR3 has 18 residues. Germline V gene data show CDR1 as LGHNA and CDR2 as YSLEER. With 4 bases clipped from V and 4 bases from J, the junction kept 13 bases outside the gene matches. CDR3 in DNA: TGCGCCAGCAGCCGGAACCCTAGCGGGGGAGGTGGTTACAATGAGCAGTTCTTC. Translating gives CASSRNPSGGGGYNEQFF.

This clonotype was detected only a few times. V gene TRBV10-3 combines with J gene TRBJ2-1; D is unclear. Germline V gives CDR1 ENHRY, CDR2 SYGVKD. The CDR3 extends over 13 amino acids. Trimming removed 11 bases from V and 1 base from J, with 12 bases in between. The CDR3 here is CAYRLDSYNEQFF. The CDR3 nucleotides read TGTGCCTACCGACTTGATTCCTACAATGAGCAGTTCTTC.

This clonotype was seen a few times. The V call is TRBV2, the J call TRBJ2-1; D is undetermined. V shed 6 bases and J shed 0 bases, with 6 bases lying between them. This CDR3 has 13 residues. The germline V gene has CDR1 SNHLY and CDR2 FYNNEI. CDR3 nucleotide sequence: TGTGCCAGCAGACAGAGCTCCTACAATGAGCAGTTCTTC. This gives the protein CASRQSSYNEQFF.

This clonotype was detected many times. The chain uses TRBV15 and TRBJ1-2; D might be TRBD1 (6 bases). CDR1 is LNHNV and CDR2 is YYDKDF in the germline V gene (reference sequence). This CDR3 is 14 amino acids long. Trimming stripped 3 bases from V and 4 bases from J, with 12 bases between. The CDR3 region has the DNA TGTGCCACCAGCAGGGGGACGGGGGCCTATGGCTACACCTTC. Translation: CATSRGTGAYGYTF.

This clonotype was counted ten times or more. The chain couples TRBV24-1 to TRBJ2-3, with 10 bases identical to TRBD2. J lost 3 bases, V lost 2 bases, and 7 bases had no gene match. Germline loops: CDR1 KGHDR, CDR2 SFDVKD. This CDR3 has 17 amino acids. In nucleotides, the CDR3 is TGTGCCACCAGTGATTCGTCAGGAGCGGGGGGGACAGATACGCAGTATTTT. Its protein is CATSDSSGAGGTDTQYF.

This clonotype was seen only a few times. V gene TRBV7-8 combines with J gene TRBJ2-1; 7 bases map to TRBD2. V lost 5 bases, J lost 7 bases, and 14 bases stayed unmatched. Germline V lookup: CDR1 SGHVS, CDR2 FQNEAQ. CDR3 length: 16 amino acids. The CDR3 DNA reads TGTGCCAGCAGCCCCCGCCGACTAGCAGCTGGGAATGAGCAGTTCTTC. Its translation is CASSPRRLAAGNEQFF.

The chain has TRBV7-3 and TRBJ2-5, with 8 bases matching TRBD1. Germline V lookup: CDR1 SGHTA, CDR2 FQGTGA. This CDR3 contains 14 residues. J lost 5 bases, V lost 4 bases, and 6 bases had no gene match. The CDR3 here is CASSSDREKETQYF. The CDR3 DNA reads as TGTGCCAGCAGCTCGGACAGGGAGAAGGAGACCCAGTACTTC.

This clonotype has ten or more counts. The V gene is TRBV7-2, the J gene TRBJ2-1, with D perhaps given as TRBD1 or TRBD2 (5 bases each). The germline V gene has CDR1 SGHTA and CDR2 FQGNSA. V lost 7 bases and J 15 bases, leaving 22 bases between the germline ends. This CDR3 comprises 13 residues. The CDR3 loop reads CASTPAPGTRGFF. The CDR3 nucleotides are TGTGCCAGCACCCCCGCCCCGGGGACCCGGGGGTTCTTC. Together with reference TRBV7-2 and TRBJ2-1, the CDR3 gives the full variable domain: GAGVSQSPSNKVTEKGKDVELRCDPISGHTALYWYRQSLGQGLEFLIYFQGNSAPDKSGLPSDRFSAERTGGSVSTLTIQRTQQEDSAVYLCASTPAPGTRGFFGPGTRLTVL.

Ten or more counts support this clonotype. The CDR3 nucleotides read TGTGCCATCAGGACAGGGATGGACAATGAGCAGTTCTTC. Translated, it gives CAIRTGMDNEQFF. The V and J genes are TRBV10-3 and TRBJ2-1; TRBD1 matches 7 bases. Per germline, CDR1 ENHRY and CDR2 SYGVKD. CDR3 length: 13 amino acids. The ends lost 6 bases at V and 5 bases at J; junction bases unmatched: 4.

The chain links TRBV15 to TRBJ1-2; D not certain. Deletions cut 4 bases from V and 4 bases from J, with 4 bases between. Germline V gives CDR1 LNHNV, CDR2 YYDKDF (reference sequence). This CDR3 region has 11 residues. CDR3 bases: TGTGCCACCAGCAAAGGCTATGGCTACACCTTC. This gives the protein CATSKGYGYTF.

This clonotype was seen a single time. V and J are TRBV7-2 and TRBJ2-3; D is ambiguous. The V gene lost 4 bases and the J gene lost 0 bases, with 11 bases spanning the gap. CDR1 and CDR2 from the germline V gene are SGHTA and FQGNSA. The CDR3 extends over 15 amino acids. CDR3 residues: CASSSIPTSTDTQYF. Here the CDR3 DNA reads TGTGCCAGCAGCTCCATCCCGACTAGCACAGATACGCAGTATTTT.

There are many counts of this clonotype. CDR3 sequence (DNA): TGTGCCAGCAGTTTTGCCGCGTGGACAGATACGCAGTATTTT. This translates into CASSFAAWTDTQYF. This chain uses TRBV12-3 or TRBV12-4 with TRBJ2-3; no reliable D call. The CDR3 covers 14 residues. Trimming pared 3 bases from V and 3 bases from J, leaving 10 bases between.

This clonotype turned up a few times. The J gene is TRBJ2-7, the V gene TRBV20-1, with 14 bases matching TRBD2. Germline CDR1 and CDR2: DFQATT and SNEGSKA (reference sequence). CDR3 size: 15 residues. The V and J ends lost 3 bases and 2 bases, in that order; junction bases with no gene match: 3. CDR3 in amino acids: CSASRTSGRPYEQYF. The CDR3 coding sequence is TGCAGTGCTAGCCGGACTAGCGGGAGGCCCTACGAGCAGTACTTC.

In its sample, this clonotype was seen a few times. CDR3: CASSFGGQPQHF. CDR3 in DNA: TGTGCCAGCAGTTTCGGGGGACAGCCCCAGCATTTT. The chain has TRBV12-3 or TRBV12-4 and TRBJ1-5; a possible D gene is TRBD1 (5 bases). The CDR3 runs to 12 residues. Trimming left V 3 bases short and J 7 bases short, with 7 bases between.

In this sample, this clonotype turned up many times. The rearrangement uses TRBV20-1 and TRBJ2-2, with 11 bases fitting TRBD2. The CDR3 is 14 amino acids. The germline V gene encodes CDR1 DFQATT and CDR2 SNEGSKA (reference sequence). J gave up 5 bases and V 6 bases, and 5 bases lay outside the gene matches. CDR3 sequence: CSADTSGGTGELFF. In DNA, the CDR3 is TGCAGTGCCGATACTAGCGGGGGAACCGGGGAGCTGTTTTTT.

Many counts were recorded for this clonotype. This chain uses TRBV20-1 with TRBJ2-1, with D hard to call. This CDR3 comprises 15 residues. Trimming shortened V by 3 bases and J by 0 bases, and 12 bases separated the two germline ends. CDR1 and CDR2 from the germline V gene are DFQATT and SNEGSKA (reference sequence). The DNA of the CDR3 is TGCAGTGCTAGCCTCCCGCTCCTCTCCTACAATGAGCAGTTCTTC. It is translated as CSASLPLLSYNEQFF.

In its sample, this clonotype was seen many times. The genes are TRBV5-1 and TRBJ2-4; TRBD1 matches at 7 bases. CDR3 length equals 18 residues. After removal of 0 bases from V and 4 bases from J, the junction contained 13 bases not matched to a gene. CDR1 SGHRS and CDR2 YFSETQ come from the germline V gene. The CDR3 coding sequence is TGCGCCAGCAGCTTGGAAAGACAGGGCGTTTTGCGGAAAAACATTCAGTACTTC. Translation: CASSLERQGVLRKNIQYF.

This clonotype was seen ten or more times. This rearrangement joins TRBV12-3 or TRBV12-4 to TRBJ2-2; D unclear. The V end was cut by 2 bases, the J end by 8 bases, with 6 bases between. This CDR3 is 12 amino acids long. In nucleotides, the CDR3 is TGTGCCAGCAGTTTAATCGCAGGGGAGCTGTTTTTT. Translated, it gives CASSLIAGELFF.

This clonotype showed up just a few times. The gene calls are TRBV5-1 and TRBJ1-4; 9 positions agree with TRBD1. The CDR3 is 17 residues long. CDR1 is SGHRS, CDR2 YFSETQ, per germline. V dropped 4 bases and J dropped 7; count of bases not matched to a gene: 14. Here the CDR3 DNA reads TGCGCCAGCAGCCCTGACAGGGGGATGATCGTGGGTGAAAAACTGTTTTTT. Its protein is CASSPDRGMIVGEKLFF. The full variable domain, with the rest looked up from reference TRBV5-1 and TRBJ1-4, is KAGVTQTPRYLIKTRGQQVTLSCSPISGHRSVSWYQQTPGQGLQFLFEYFSETQRNKGNFPGRFSGRQFSNSRSEMNVSTLELGDSALYLCASSPDRGMIVGEKLFFGSGTQLSVL.

At least ten counts were recorded for this clonotype. The chain employs TRBV20-1 and TRBJ2-1, with 7 nucleotides matching TRBD1. Germline assignment: CDR1 DFQATT and CDR2 SNEGSKA (reference sequence). V shed 2 bases and J 9 bases; nucleotides not matched to a gene: 7. This CDR3 region has 13 residues. CDR3 region: CSARNRGSGEQFF. CDR3 nucleotide sequence: TGCAGTGCTAGAAACAGGGGAAGCGGTGAGCAGTTCTTC.

The sample holds many counts of this clonotype. This rearrangement joins TRBV2 to TRBJ1-5; TRBD1 aligns across 7 bases. V lost 6 bases and J lost 6; bases outside the gene matches: 8. The CDR3 has 14 residues. Germline CDR1 SNHLY, CDR2 FYNNEI. CDR3 in amino acids: CASSRTGEGQPQHF. In DNA form, the CDR3 reads TGTGCCAGCAGCCGTACAGGGGAGGGTCAGCCCCAGCATTTT.

J is TRBJ2-7 and V is TRBV29-1; D is tentatively TRBD1 or TRBD2 (5 bases each). Germline V gene data show CDR1 as SQVTM and CDR2 as ANQGSEA. This CDR3 has 13 amino acids. With 3 bases removed from V and 2 bases from J, the gap between germline ends came to 11 bases. The CDR3 DNA reads as TGCAGCGTTGAGGGGGACCTCACCTACGAGCAGTACTTC. Amino acid sequence: CSVEGDLTYEQYF.

This clonotype turned up a few times. CDR3 coding DNA: TGCGCCAGCAAATTGGCTAGCGGGCTCTACAATGAGCAGTTCTTC. Residues: CASKLASGLYNEQFF. The rearrangement links TRBV5-1 to TRBJ2-1, with 8 bases fitting TRBD2. The CDR3 has 15 residues. Per the germline V gene, CDR1 is SGHRS and CDR2 is YFSETQ. Unmatched junction bases numbered 8, after V lost 6 bases and J lost 3 bases. Full variable domain (outside the CDR3, taken from reference TRBV5-1 and TRBJ2-1): KAGVTQTPRYLIKTRGQQVTLSCSPISGHRSVSWYQQTPGQGLQFLFEYFSETQRNKGNFPGRFSGRQFSNSRSEMNVSTLELGDSALYLCASKLASGLYNEQFFGPGTRLTVL.

V is TRBV5-1 and J is TRBJ1-1; TRBD1 is a possible D gene (6 bases). This CDR3 spans 12 amino acids. The germline gives CDR1 SGHRS, CDR2 YFSETQ. V lost 5 bases and J lost 5, with 10 bases in between. CDR3 region: CASRRQDTEAFF. CDR3 in DNA: TGCGCCAGCAGGCGACAGGATACTGAAGCTTTCTTT. The variable domain in full, with the rest retrieved from reference TRBV5-1 and TRBJ1-1, is KAGVTQTPRYLIKTRGQQVTLSCSPISGHRSVSWYQQTPGQGLQFLFEYFSETQRNKGNFPGRFSGRQFSNSRSEMNVSTLELGDSALYLCASRRQDTEAFFGQGTRLTVV.

This clonotype has at least ten counts. The chain joins TRBV10-3 to TRBJ1-6; no clear D gene. CDR1 is ENHRY and CDR2 is SYGVKD in the germline V gene. Deletions cut 8 bases from V and 5 bases from J, with 10 bases between. CDR3 size: 13 residues. The DNA of the CDR3 is TGTGCCATCGGGGAGCTCGATAATTCACCCCTCCACTTT. Translating it yields CAIGELDNSPLHF.

This clonotype showed up just a few times. This rearrangement joins TRBV20-1 to TRBJ2-3; 7 bases match TRBD2. The CDR3 has 13 residues. Germline CDR1 is DFQATT and CDR2 is SNEGSKA (reference sequence). The ends lost 5 bases at V and 4 bases at J; junction bases unmatched: 6. CDR3 nucleotides: TGCAGTGCTTTTCGACTAGCCCCAGATACGCAGTATTTT. Amino acids: CSAFRLAPDTQYF.

This clonotype has just a few counts. The chain recombines TRBV27 with TRBJ2-7; D gene ambiguous. This CDR3 is 13 amino acids long. Germline V lookup: CDR1 MNHEY, CDR2 SMNVEV (reference sequence). Trimming took off 4 bases at V and 0 bases at J, with 7 bases between the two ends. CDR3 sequence reads: CASSSSGSYEQYV. The CDR3 DNA sequence: TGTGCCAGCAGTTCCTCAGGCTCCTACGAGCAGTACGTC.

This clonotype was counted many times. The chain is built from TRBV28 and TRBJ1-2; D unresolved. Between the trimmed V and J ends, which lost 3 bases and 3 bases, there was a span of 8 bases. The CDR3 has 13 residues. Germline V gene data show CDR1 as MDHEN and CDR2 as SYDVKM. Here the CDR3 DNA reads TGTGCCAGCAGTTTGAAAGCGTACTATGGCTACACCTTC. Its translation is CASSLKAYYGYTF.